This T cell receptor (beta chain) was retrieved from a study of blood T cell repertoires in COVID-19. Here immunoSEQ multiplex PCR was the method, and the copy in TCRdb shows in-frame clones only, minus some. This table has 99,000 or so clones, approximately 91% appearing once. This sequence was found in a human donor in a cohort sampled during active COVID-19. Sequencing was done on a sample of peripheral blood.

Written as DNA, the CDR3 is TGTGCCAGCCGTGTCTTGGATACGCAGTATTTT. Translation gives CASRVLDTQYF. The chain uses TRBV28 and TRBJ2-3; no definite D call. Trimming shortened V by 8 bases and J by 6 bases, and 9 bases separated the two germline ends. This CDR3 spans 11 amino acids. Germline CDR1 and CDR2: MDHEN and SYDVKM.